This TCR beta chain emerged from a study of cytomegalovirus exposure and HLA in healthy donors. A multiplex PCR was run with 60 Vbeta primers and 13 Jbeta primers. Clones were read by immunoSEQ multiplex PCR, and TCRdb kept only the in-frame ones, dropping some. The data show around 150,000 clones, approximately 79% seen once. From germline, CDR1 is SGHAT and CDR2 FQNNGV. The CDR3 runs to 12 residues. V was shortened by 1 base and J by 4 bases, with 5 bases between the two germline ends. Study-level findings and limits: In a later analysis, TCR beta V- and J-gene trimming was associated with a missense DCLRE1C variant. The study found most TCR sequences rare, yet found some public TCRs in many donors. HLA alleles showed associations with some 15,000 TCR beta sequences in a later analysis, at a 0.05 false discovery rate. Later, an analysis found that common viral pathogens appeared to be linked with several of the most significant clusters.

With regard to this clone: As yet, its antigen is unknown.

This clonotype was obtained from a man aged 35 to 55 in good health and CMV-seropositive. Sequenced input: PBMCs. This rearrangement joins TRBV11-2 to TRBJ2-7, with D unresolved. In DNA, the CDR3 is TGTGCCAGCAGCTTAGGTCTGTACGAGCAGTACTTC. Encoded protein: CASSLGLYEQYF.